Below, 8 T cell receptor beta chains from the same sample are listed, as sequenced in a study of CD4 T cells in relation to SARS-CoV-2 and coronaviruses (dated by TCRdb to the early 2020s). Library preparation used the immunoSEQ multiplex PCR assay. TCRdb obtained this table from immuneACCESS and retained in-frame rearrangements with V and J assigned. These tables miss some clones; where compared with another copy, unresolved V genes account for less than half of the shortfall, and the remainder is unexplained. The sample table holds 35,000 to 40,000 clones, of which roughly 80% were seen once. Around 21% of the sample lies in the top ten. For these receptors, no antigen is known. What was sequenced was memory CD4+ T cells from PBMCs, cultured in vitro. According to the study, the label for this sample's cell subset or site signals: memory (non-naive) CD4+ T cells. Source of these receptors: an adult with COVID-19.

The sample holds a few counts of this clone. V and J are TRBV18 and TRBJ2-1; 9 nucleotides match TRBD2. CDR3 length: 15 amino acids. V lost 5 bases, J lost 6 bases, and 8 bases stayed unmatched. The germline V gene encodes CDR1 KGHSH and CDR2 LQKENI. CDR3 in DNA: TGTGCCAGCTCATTTGGGCTAGCGGGGTCCAATGAGCAGTTCTTC. As protein: CASSFGLAGSNEQFF. Full variable domain (missing parts from reference TRBV18 and TRBJ2-1): NAGVMQNPRHLVRRRGQEARLRCSPMKGHSHVYWYRQLPEEGLKFMVYLQKENIIDESGMPKERFSAEFPKEGPSILRIQQVVRGDSAAYFCASSFGLAGSNEQFFGPGTRLTVL.

This clone has more than one count but fewer than ten. V and J are TRBV5-1 and TRBJ1-3; TRBD1 matches 9 bases. CDR1 SGHRS and CDR2 YFSETQ come from the germline V gene. Trimming removed 4 bases from V and 3 bases from J; junction bases left unmatched: 5. This CDR3 comprises 15 residues. CDR3 DNA sequence: TGCGCCAGCAGCCTACAGGGGGCGTTTGGAAACACCATATATTTT. It specifies CASSLQGAFGNTIYF. The whole variable domain, remainder taken from reference TRBV5-1 and TRBJ1-3, is KAGVTQTPRYLIKTRGQQVTLSCSPISGHRSVSWYQQTPGQGLQFLFEYFSETQRNKGNFPGRFSGRQFSNSRSEMNVSTLELGDSALYLCASSLQGAFGNTIYFGEGSWLTVV.

The J gene is TRBJ2-7, the V gene TRBV18, with D perhaps matching TRBD2 (6 bases). CDR1 KGHSH and CDR2 LQKENI come from the germline V gene. The CDR3 sequence is 12 residues long. V was trimmed by 5 bases and J by 6 bases, leaving 11 bases between them. For the CDR3, the DNA is TGTGCCAGCTCAGGACTATCATCCGAGCAGTACTTC. Its protein is CASSGLSSEQYF.

The chain employs TRBV28 and TRBJ2-1, with 12 nucleotides matching TRBD1. V lost 10 bases and J lost 7; bases outside the gene matches: 11. Germline assignment: CDR1 MDHEN and CDR2 SYDVKM. CDR3 length: 15 amino acids. Here the CDR3 reads CATADGTGGKNEQFF. For the CDR3, the DNA is TGTGCCACCGCCGATGGGACAGGGGGCAAGAATGAGCAGTTCTTC.

The chain is built from TRBV7-2 and TRBJ2-1, with 8 positions matching TRBD2. The CDR3 length is 16 residues. Trimming cost V 1 base and J 2 bases; bases outside gene matches: 4. Germline lookup yields CDR1 SGHTA and CDR2 FQGNSA. CDR3 sequence reads: CASSLGRAGAYNEQFF. CDR3 coding DNA: TGTGCCAGCAGCTTAGGGCGAGCGGGAGCCTACAATGAGCAGTTCTTC.

The chain combines TRBV7-8 with TRBJ1-4; 9 bases agree with TRBD1. The V segment lost 6 bases and the J segment 8 bases; nucleotides outside the gene matches: 10. This CDR3 comprises 15 residues. The germline CDR1 and CDR2 sequences are SGHVS and FQNEAQ. The CDR3 loop reads CASSSAGTGKEKLFF. CDR3 DNA: TGTGCCAGCAGTTCAGCGGGGACAGGGAAGGAAAAACTGTTTTTT.

CDR3 protein: CASGTGAPTPYNEQFF. CDR3 nucleotides: TGTGCCAGCGGCACAGGGGCTCCCACCCCCTACAATGAGCAGTTCTTC. This chain connects TRBV5-4 to TRBJ2-1, with 7 bases lining up with TRBD1. The CDR3 runs 16 residues. The V gene end was trimmed by 7 bases and the J gene end by 2 bases; junction bases not matched to a gene: 12. Germline V gene lookup returns CDR1 SGHNT and CDR2 YYREEE (reference sequence).

The rearrangement links TRBV18 to TRBJ2-3; 13 bases line up with TRBD2. The CDR3 totals 15 residues. Germline V gene sequence: CDR1 KGHSH, CDR2 LQKENI. V lost 2 bases to trimming and J lost 5 bases; unmatched junction nucleotides: 1. The DNA of the CDR3 is TGTGCCAGCTCACCAACTAGCGGGAGGGGAGATACGCAGTATTTT. Translation gives CASSPTSGRGDTQYF.